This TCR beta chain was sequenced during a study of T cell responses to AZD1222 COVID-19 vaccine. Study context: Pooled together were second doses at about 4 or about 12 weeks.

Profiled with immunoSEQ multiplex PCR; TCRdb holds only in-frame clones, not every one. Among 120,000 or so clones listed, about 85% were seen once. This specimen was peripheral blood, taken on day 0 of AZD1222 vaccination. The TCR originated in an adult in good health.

The CDR3, as DNA: TGTGCCAGCAGCTTAGGTGCTAGCGGGGGGGCTCGTACGCAGTATTTT. Amino acid sequence: CASSLGASGGARTQYF. The chain joins TRBV5-5 to TRBJ2-3; the match to TRBD2 covers 12 bases. The germline V gene has CDR1 SGHKS and CDR2 YYEKEE (reference sequence). The CDR3 runs to 16 residues. Trimming removed 2 bases from V and 8 bases from J; junction bases left unmatched: 9.